This paragraph covers one T cell receptor beta chain sequence. The V end was cut by 3 bases, the J end by 1 base, with 4 bases between. The CDR3 contains 13 residues. Germline CDR1 and CDR2: SGHRS and YFSETQ. What was amplified from RNA transcripts were TCR beta CDR3 regions. The TCR CDR3 was amplified in a first-round RT-PCR using the HTBI primer set. TCRdb reanalysed the multiplex PCR reads using MiXCR and keeps one entry per CDR3 protein. This sample carries about 200,000 distinct CDR3 sequences, around 17% of them seen once, and the ten largest clones take about 45%. The data originate from a study of T cells in Graves' hyperthyroidism and ophthalmopathy. Diagnosis rested on symptoms, serum thyroxine and TRAb, thyroid ultrasound, and orbital computed tomography.

The clonotype originates from a man aged 35 to 55 with Graves' hyperthyroidism. This chain joins TRBV5-1 and TRBJ2-2; D is unclear. The sample was blood. Written as DNA, the CDR3 is TGCGCCAGCAGCTGTCTGAACACCGGGGAGCTGTTTTTT. Encoded protein: CASSCLNTGELFF.